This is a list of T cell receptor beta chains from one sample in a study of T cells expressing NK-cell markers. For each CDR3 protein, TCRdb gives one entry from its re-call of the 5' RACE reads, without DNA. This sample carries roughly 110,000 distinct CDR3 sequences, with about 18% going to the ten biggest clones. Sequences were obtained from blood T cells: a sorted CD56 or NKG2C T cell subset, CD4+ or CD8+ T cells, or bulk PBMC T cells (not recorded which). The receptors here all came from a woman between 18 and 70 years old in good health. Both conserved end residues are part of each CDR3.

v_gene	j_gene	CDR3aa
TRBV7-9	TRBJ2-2	CASSLFLAGVVTGELFF
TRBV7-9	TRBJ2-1	CASSSTGDPSSYNEQFF
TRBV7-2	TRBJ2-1	CASSVTRFGSYNEQFF
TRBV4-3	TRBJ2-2	CASSQETDALNTGELFF
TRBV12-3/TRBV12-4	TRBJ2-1	CASSLKLAGDPTPYNEQFF
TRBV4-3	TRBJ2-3	CASSQDWGQGTDTQYF
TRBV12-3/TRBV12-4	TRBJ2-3	CASTPGGAVSTDTQYF
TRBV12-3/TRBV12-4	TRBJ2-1	CASSSNRGGTDF
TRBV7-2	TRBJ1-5	CASSSYYSNQPQHF
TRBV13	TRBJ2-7	CASSSNHRGYEQYF
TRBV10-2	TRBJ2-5	CASSGGGARETQYF
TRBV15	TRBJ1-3	CATSRDGGRDGNTIYF
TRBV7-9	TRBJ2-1	CASSLNRGQFF
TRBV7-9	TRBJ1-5	CASSSDREPDQPQHF
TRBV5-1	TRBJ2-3	CASSLALAGESTDTQYF
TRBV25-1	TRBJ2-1	CASSETGATAEQFF
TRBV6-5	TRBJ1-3	CASSYGSEVPGNTIYF
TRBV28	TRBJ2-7	CASSWTFLEQYF
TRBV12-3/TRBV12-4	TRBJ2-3	CASSFLLPSTDTQYF
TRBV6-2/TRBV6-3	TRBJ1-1	CASSYSWPGNTEAFF
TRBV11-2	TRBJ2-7	CASSLQDGYEQYF
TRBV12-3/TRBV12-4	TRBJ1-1	CASSLGAGPTGTEAFF
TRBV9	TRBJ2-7	CASSAGTGTYEQYF
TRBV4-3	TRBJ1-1	CASSQEHDLLNTEAFF
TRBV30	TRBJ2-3	CAWSDTDTQYF
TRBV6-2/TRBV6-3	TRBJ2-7	CASSYSVDPYEQYF
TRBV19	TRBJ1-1	CASSIGPGTNTEAFF
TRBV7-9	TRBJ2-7	CASSFDRGYEQYF
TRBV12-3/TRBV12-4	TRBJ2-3	CATTGLGRTDTQYF
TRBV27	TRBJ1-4	CASRPGQANEKLFF
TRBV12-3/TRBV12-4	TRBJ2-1	CASSLWRGAYEQFF
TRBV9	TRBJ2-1	CASSVGGENEQFF
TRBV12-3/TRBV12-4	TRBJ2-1	CASSLPSGLAGRDNEQFF
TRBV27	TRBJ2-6	CASSSHFSGANVLTF
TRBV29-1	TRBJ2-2	CSVGGGGLDTGELFF
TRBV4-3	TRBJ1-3	CASSQEGAGGNTIYF
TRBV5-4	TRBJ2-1	CASSLGSSYNEQFF
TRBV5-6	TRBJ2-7	CASSAGQGDYEQYF
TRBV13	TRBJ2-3	CASSSTKTDTQYF
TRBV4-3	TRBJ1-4	CASSQEFDRVGEKLFF
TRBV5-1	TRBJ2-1	CASSREGRGGNEQFF
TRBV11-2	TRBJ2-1	CASSSGLAGLNEQFF
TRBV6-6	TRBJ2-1	CATGAGGDEQFF
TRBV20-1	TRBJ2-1	CSTRQAYNEQFF
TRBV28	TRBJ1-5	CASRIAFNQPQHF
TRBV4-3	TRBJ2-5	CASSQEPGPGETQYF
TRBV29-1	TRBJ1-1	CSVGGQDTEAFF
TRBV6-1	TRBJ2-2	CASNPSGGNTGELFF
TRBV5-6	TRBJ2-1	CASSPTSREQFF
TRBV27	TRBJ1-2	CASSFGLGDSGYTF
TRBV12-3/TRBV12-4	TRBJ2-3	CASSPRTSLFTDTQYF
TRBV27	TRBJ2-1	CASSPTTSGNEQFF
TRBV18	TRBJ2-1	CASSLPDRDNEQFF
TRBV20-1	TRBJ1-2	CSAKGQLYGYTF
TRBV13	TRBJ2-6	CASSSGGGSSGANVLTF
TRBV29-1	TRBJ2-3	CSVNGLAGGADTQYF
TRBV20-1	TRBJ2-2	CSAQDRPNTGELFF
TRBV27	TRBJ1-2	CASSWGGDGYTF
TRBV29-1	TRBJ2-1	CSVEDPNRGTYNEQFF